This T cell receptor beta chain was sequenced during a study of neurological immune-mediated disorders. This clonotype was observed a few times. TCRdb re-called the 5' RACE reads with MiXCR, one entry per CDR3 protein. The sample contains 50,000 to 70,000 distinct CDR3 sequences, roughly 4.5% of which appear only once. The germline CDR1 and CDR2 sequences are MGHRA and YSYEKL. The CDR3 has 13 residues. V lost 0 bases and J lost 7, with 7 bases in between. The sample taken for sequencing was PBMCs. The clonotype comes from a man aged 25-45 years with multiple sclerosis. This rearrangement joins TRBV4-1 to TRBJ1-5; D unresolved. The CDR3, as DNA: TGCGCCAGCAGCCAAGATCTAGGGCAGCCCCAGCATTTT. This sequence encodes CASSQDLGQPQHF.